This T cell receptor beta chain was identified in a study of CD8 T cells in ankylosing spondylitis. The study's findings and limits: Clones that were linked to disease were CD8+ and were relatively rare in peripheral blood. Disease-linked clones were reportedly significantly enriched in matched ankylosing spondylitis synovial fluid. Typical of ankylosing spondylitis blood, it appeared, was a TCR beta motif of under 10 highly homologous variants.

This clonotype has a count of ten or more. The antigen is undetermined. TCRdb independently ran MiXCR on the 5' RACE reads; one entry per CDR3 protein. The sample yields 150,000 to 200,000 distinct CDR3 sequences, about 13% seen once. This CDR3 is 17 amino acids long. Germline V gene lookup returns CDR1 MGHRA and CDR2 YSYEKL. The V segment lost 3 bases and the J segment 7 bases; nucleotides outside the gene matches: 15. Sequencing was carried out using blood, either unsorted or a sorted T cell fraction (not recorded which). This chain links TRBV4-1 with TRBJ2-3, with 8 nucleotides matching TRBD1. The receptor was isolated from a male donor with ankylosing spondylitis or in good health (not recorded which). The CDR3 region is CASSHPSQGAISNTQYF. CDR3 nucleotides: TGCGCCAGCAGCCATCCCTCGCAGGGGGCCATTAGCAATACGCAGTATTTT.